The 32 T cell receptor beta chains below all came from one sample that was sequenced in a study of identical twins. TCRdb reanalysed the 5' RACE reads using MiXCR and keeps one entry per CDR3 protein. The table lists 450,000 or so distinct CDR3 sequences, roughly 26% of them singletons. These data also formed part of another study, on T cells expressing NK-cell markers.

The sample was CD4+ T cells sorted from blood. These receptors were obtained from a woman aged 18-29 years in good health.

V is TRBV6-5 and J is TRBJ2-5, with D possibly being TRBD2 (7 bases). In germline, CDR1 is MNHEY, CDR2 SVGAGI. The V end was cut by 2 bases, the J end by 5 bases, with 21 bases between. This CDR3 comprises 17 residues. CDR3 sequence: CASSYPRWAGADETQYF. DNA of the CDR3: TGTGCCAGCAGTTACCCCCGTTGGGCGGGGGCTGACGAGACCCAGTACTTC.

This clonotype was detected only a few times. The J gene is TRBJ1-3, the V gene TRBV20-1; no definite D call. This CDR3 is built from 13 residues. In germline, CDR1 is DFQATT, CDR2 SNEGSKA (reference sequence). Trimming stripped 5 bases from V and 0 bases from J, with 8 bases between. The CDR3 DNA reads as TGCAGTGCTGCGCCATTCTCTGGAAACACCATATATTTT. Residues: CSAAPFSGNTIYF.

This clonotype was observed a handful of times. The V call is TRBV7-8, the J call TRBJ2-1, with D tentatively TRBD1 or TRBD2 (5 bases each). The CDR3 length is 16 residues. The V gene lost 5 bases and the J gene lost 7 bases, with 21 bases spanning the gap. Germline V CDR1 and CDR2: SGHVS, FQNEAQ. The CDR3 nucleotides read TGTGCCAGCAGCATGCCCGGGGCTACCGCTTGGAATGAGCAGTTCTTC. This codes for CASSMPGATAWNEQFF.

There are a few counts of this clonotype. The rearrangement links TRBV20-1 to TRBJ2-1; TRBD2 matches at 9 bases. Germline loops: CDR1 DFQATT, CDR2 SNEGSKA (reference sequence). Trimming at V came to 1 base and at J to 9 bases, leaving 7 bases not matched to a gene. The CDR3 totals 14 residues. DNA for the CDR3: TGCAGTGCTAGAGCGGGACTAGCTTTCCCTGAGCAGTTCTTC. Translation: CSARAGLAFPEQFF.

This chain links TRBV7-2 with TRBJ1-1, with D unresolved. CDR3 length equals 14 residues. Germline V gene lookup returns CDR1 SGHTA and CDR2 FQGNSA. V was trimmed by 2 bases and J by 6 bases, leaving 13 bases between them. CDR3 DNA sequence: TGTGCCAGCAGCTTATCGATAGGACCCCCTGAAGCTTTCTTT. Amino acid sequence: CASSLSIGPPEAFF.

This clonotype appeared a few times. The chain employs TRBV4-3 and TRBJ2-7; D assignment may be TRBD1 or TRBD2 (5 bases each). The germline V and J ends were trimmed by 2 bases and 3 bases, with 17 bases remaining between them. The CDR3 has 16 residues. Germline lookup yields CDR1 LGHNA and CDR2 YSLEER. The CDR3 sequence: CASSQSSGTLVYEQYF. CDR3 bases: TGCGCCAGCAGCCAATCTTCAGGGACCTTGGTCTACGAGCAGTACTTC.

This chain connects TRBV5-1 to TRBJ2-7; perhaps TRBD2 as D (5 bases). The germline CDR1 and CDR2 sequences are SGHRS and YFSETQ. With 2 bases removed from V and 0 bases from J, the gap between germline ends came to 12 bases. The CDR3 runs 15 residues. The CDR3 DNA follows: TGCGCCAGCAGCTTTCTAGCCGAAAGCTCCTACGAGCAGTACTTC. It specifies CASSFLAESSYEQYF.

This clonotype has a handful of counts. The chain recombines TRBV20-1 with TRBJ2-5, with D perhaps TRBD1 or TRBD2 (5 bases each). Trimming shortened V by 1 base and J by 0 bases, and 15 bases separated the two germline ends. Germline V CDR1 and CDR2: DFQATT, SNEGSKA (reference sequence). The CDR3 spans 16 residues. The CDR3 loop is CSARGTLMGHQETQYF. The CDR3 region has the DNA TGCAGTGCTAGAGGGACACTCATGGGACACCAAGAGACCCAGTACTTC.

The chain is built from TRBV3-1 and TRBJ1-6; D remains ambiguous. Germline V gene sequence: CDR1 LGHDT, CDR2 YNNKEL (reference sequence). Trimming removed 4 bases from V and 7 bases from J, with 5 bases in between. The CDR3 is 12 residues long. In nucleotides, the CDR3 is TGTGCCAGCAGCCGCAACAATTCACCCCTCCACTTT. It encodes CASSRNNSPLHF.

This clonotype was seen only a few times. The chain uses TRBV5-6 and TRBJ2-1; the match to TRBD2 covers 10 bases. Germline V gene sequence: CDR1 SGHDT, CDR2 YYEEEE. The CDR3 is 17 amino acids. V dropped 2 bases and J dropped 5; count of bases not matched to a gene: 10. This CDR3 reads CASSFPPGLAVDNEQFF. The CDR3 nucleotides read TGTGCCAGCAGCTTCCCACCTGGACTAGCGGTGGACAATGAGCAGTTCTTC.

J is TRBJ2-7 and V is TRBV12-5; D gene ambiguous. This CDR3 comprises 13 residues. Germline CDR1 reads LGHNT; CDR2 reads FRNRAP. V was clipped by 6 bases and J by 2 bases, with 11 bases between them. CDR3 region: CASGSRHPYEQYF. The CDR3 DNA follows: TGTGCTAGTGGCTCTCGTCATCCCTACGAGCAGTACTTC.

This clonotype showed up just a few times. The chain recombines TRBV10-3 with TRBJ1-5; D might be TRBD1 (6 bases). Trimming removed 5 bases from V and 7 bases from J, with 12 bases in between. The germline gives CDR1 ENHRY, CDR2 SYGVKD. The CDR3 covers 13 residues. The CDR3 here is CAISTGKEQPQHF. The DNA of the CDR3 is TGTGCCATCAGTACAGGGAAGGAACAGCCCCAGCATTTT.

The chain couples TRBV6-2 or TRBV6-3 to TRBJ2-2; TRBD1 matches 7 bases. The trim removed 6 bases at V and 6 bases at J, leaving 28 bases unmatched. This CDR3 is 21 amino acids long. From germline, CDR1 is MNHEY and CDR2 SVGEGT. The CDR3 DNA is TGTGCCAGCAGACCGCCCCTGAACTGGGACAGATGGGGTGTAGTCCCCGGGGAGCTGTTTTTT. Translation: CASRPPLNWDRWGVVPGELFF.

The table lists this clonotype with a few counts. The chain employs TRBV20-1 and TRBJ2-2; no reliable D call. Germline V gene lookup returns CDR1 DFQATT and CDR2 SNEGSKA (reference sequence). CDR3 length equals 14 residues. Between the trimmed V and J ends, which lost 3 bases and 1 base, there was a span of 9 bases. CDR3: CSASPVGNTGELFF. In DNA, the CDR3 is TGCAGTGCTAGTCCGGTCGGGAACACCGGGGAGCTGTTTTTT.

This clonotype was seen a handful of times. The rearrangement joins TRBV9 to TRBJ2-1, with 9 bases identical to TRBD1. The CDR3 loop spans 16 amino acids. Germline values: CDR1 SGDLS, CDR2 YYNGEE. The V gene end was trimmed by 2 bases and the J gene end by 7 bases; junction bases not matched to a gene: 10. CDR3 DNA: TGTGCCAGCAGCGTGAGAGGGGACAGGGCGGGGAATGAGCAGTTCTTC. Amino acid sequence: CASSVRGDRAGNEQFF. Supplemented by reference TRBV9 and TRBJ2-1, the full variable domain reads DSGVTQTPKHLITATGQRVTLRCSPRSGDLSVYWYQQSLDQGLQFLIQYYNGEERAKGNILERFSAQQFPDLHSELNLSSLELGDSALYFCASSVRGDRAGNEQFFGPGTRLTVL.

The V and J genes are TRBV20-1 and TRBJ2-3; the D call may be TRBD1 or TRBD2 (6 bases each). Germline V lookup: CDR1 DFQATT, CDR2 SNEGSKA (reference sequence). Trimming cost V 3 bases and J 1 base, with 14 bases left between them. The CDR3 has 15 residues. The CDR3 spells CSASYGGRGTDTQYF. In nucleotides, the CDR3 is TGCAGTGCTAGTTACGGGGGCAGGGGCACAGATACGCAGTATTTT.

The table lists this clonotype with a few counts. DNA of the CDR3: TGCGCCAGCAGCTTCTCAGCGGGAGACTACAATGAGCAGTTCTTC. Its translation is CASSFSAGDYNEQFF. V gene TRBV5-1 combines with J gene TRBJ2-1; 8 bases fit TRBD2. Germline V gene lookup returns CDR1 SGHRS and CDR2 YFSETQ. This CDR3 spans 15 amino acids. The V segment lost 2 bases and the J segment 3 bases; nucleotides outside the gene matches: 4.

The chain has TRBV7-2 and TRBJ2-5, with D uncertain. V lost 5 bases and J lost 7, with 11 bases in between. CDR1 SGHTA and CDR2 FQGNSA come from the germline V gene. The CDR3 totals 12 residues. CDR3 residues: CASSPDTGTQYF. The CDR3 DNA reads TGTGCCAGCAGCCCCGACACCGGGACCCAGTACTTC.

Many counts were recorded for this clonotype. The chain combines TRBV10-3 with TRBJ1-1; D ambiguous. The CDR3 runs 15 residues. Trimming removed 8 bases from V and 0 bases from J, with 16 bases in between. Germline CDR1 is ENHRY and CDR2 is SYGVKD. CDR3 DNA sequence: TGTGCCATCTCATCGGGCGCGCTCCTGAACACTGAAGCTTTCTTT. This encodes CAISSGALLNTEAFF.

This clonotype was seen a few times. CDR3 region: CATSRDQGPGELFF. The CDR3 DNA follows: TGTGCCACCAGCAGAGATCAGGGGCCCGGGGAGCTGTTTTTT. This sequence joins TRBV15 and TRBJ2-2; D perhaps matches TRBD1 (6 bases). The CDR3 has 14 residues. Trimming removed 0 bases at V and 6 bases at J, with 8 bases between. The germline CDR1 and CDR2 sequences are LNHNV and YYDKDF (reference sequence).

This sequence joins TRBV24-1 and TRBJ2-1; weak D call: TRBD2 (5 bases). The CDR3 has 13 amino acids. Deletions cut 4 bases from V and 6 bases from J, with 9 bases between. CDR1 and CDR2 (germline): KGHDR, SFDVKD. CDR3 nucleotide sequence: TGTGCCACCAGTGACCCTAGCTCCAATGAGCAGTTCTTC. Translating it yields CATSDPSSNEQFF.

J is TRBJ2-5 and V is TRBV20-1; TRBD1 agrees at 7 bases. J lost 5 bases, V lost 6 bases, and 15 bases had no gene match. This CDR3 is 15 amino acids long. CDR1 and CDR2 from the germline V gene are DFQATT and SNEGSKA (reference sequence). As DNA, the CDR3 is TGCAGTGCAAGAAACCGGGACAGAGGGTGGGAGACCCAGTACTTC. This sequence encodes CSARNRDRGWETQYF.

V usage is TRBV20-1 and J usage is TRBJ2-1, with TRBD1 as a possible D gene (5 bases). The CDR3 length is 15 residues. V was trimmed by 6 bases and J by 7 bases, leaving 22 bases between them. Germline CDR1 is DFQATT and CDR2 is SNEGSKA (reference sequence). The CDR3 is CSAIRGAEVRNEQFF. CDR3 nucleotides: TGCAGTGCAATAAGGGGTGCTGAAGTTAGGAATGAGCAGTTCTTC.

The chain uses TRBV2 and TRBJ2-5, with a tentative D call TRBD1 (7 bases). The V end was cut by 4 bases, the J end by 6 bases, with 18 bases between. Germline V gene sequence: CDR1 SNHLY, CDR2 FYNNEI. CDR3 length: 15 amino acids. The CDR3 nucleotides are TGTGCCAGCAGTGGGCAGGGGGGACGGTGGAAGACCCAGTACTTC. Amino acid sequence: CASSGQGGRWKTQYF.

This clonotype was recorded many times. The CDR3 sequence: CASSFTSGSYNEQFF. The CDR3 nucleotides are TGTGCCAGCAGTTTTACTAGCGGGAGCTACAATGAGCAGTTCTTC. The V gene is TRBV12-3 or TRBV12-4, the J gene TRBJ2-1; 11 bases map to TRBD2. The V gene end was trimmed by 3 bases and the J gene end by 3 bases; junction bases not matched to a gene: 1. The CDR3 covers 15 residues.

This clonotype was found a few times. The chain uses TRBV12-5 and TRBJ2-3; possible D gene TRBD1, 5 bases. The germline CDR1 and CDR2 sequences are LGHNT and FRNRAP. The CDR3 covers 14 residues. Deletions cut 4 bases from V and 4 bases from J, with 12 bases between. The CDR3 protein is CASGYRRGSDTQYF. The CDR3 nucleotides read TGTGCTAGTGGTTATCGTAGGGGTTCAGATACGCAGTATTTT.

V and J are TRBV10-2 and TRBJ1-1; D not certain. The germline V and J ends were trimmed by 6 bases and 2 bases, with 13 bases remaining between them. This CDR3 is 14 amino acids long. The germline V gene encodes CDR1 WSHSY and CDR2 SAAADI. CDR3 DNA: TGCGCCAGCAGCATGGCCTACTCCAACACTGAAGCTTTCTTT. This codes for CASSMAYSNTEAFF.

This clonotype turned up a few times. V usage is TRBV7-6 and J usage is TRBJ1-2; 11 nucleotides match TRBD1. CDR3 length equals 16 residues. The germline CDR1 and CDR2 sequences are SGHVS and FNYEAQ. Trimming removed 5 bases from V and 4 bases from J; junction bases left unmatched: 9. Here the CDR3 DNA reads TGTGCCAGCAGCGAAGGACCCGGGACAGGGGGCTATGGCTACACCTTC. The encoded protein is CASSEGPGTGGYGYTF.

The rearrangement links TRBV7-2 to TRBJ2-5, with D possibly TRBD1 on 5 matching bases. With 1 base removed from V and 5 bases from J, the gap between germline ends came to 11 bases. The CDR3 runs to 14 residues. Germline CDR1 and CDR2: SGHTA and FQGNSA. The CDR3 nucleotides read TGTGCCAGCAGCTTAGACCAGGGCTTTGAGACCCAGTACTTC. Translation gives CASSLDQGFETQYF.

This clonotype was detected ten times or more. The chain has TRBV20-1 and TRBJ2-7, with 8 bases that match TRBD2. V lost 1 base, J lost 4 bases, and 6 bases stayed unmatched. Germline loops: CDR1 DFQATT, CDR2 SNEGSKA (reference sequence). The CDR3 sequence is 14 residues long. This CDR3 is CSARVMEREYEQYF. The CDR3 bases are TGCAGTGCTAGAGTTATGGAGCGGGAGTACGAGCAGTACTTC.

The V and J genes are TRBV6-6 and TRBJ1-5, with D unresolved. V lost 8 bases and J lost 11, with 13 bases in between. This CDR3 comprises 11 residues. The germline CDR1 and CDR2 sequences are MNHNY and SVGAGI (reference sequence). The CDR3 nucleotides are TGTGCCAGCGCCGAGACCTGGACCCAGCATTTT. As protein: CASAETWTQHF.

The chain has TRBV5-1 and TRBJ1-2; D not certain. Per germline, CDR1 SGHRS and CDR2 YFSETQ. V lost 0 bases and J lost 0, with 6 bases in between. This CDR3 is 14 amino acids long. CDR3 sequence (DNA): TGCGCCAGCAGCTTGGTCGCAGCTAACTATGGCTACACCTTC. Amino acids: CASSLVAANYGYTF.